The 2 T cell receptor beta chains below all came from one sample that was sequenced in a study of radiotherapy plus CTLA-4 blockade in lung cancer. TCRdb's copy holds only in-frame clones and misses some; the assay was immunoSEQ multiplex PCR. The data show 12,000 or so clones, with around 84% seen just once and 25% to 30% held by the top ten. This specimen was peripheral blood, taken from a patient treated with radiotherapy plus ipilimumab. The receptors were sampled from a human donor with non-small cell lung cancer that progressed on radiotherapy plus ipilimumab.

The chain recombines TRBV5-1 with TRBJ1-2, with 7 bases identical to TRBD1. The CDR3 is 15 residues long. Per the germline V gene, CDR1 is SGHRS and CDR2 is YFSETQ. J lost 7 bases, V lost 4 bases, and 13 bases had no gene match. Here the CDR3 reads CASSRTGGIESGYTF. In nucleotides, the CDR3 is TGCGCCAGCAGCCGGACAGGAGGAATCGAAAGTGGCTACACCTTC.

The rearrangement uses TRBV18 and TRBJ2-2; a weak D match, TRBD2 (5 bases). Trimming took off 0 bases at V and 8 bases at J, with 16 bases between the two ends. Germline V gene sequence: CDR1 KGHSH, CDR2 LQKENI. This CDR3 is 16 amino acids long. The CDR3 DNA sequence: TGTGCCAGCTCACCACCGGTCTCGGGGTACCCGGGGGAGCTGTTTTTT. Translated, it gives CASSPPVSGYPGELFF.